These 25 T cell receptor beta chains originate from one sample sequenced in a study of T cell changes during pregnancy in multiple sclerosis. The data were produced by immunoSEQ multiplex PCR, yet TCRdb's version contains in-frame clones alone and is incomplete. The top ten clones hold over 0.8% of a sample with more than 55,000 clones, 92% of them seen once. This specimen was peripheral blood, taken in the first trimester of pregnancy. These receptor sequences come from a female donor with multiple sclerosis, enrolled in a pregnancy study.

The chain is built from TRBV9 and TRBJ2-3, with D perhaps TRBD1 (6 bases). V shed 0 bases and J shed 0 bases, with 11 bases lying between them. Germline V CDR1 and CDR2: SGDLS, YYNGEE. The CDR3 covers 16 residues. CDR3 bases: TGTGCCAGCAGCGTAGCCCAGGGGATTAGCACAGATACGCAGTATTTT. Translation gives CASSVAQGISTDTQYF.

The CDR3 DNA reads TGTGCCACCAGCCCAAGGACAGCCGCCTTGGGAAAACTGTTTTTT. Translating it yields CATSPRTAALGKLFF. V is TRBV15 and J is TRBJ1-4, with D possibly matching TRBD1 (6 bases). V was cut by 5 bases and J by 10 bases, with 20 bases left in between. Looked up from germline, CDR1 is LNHNV and CDR2 is YYDKDF (reference sequence). The length of the CDR3 is 15 residues.

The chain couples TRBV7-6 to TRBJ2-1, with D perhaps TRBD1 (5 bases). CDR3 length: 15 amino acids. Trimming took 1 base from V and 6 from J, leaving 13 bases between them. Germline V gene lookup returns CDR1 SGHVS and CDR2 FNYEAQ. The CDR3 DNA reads TGTGCCAGCAGCTTAGGACAGCTGGGGCTCAATGAGCAGTTCTTC. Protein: CASSLGQLGLNEQFF.

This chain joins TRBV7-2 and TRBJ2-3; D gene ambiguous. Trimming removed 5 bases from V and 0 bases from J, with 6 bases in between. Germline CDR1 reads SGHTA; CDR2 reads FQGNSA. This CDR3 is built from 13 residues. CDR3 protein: CASSTQSTDTQYF. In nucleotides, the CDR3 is TGTGCCAGCAGCACACAGAGCACAGATACGCAGTATTTT.

The CDR3 region is CASRPGHASNQPQHF. The DNA for the CDR3 is TGTGCCAGCAGACCGGGACACGCTAGCAATCAGCCCCAGCATTTT. The V and J genes are TRBV6-1 and TRBJ1-5; D is possibly TRBD1 (6 bases). V was trimmed by 6 bases and J by 0 bases, leaving 12 bases between them. Germline V gene data show CDR1 as MNHNS and CDR2 as SASEGT. CDR3 length: 15 amino acids.

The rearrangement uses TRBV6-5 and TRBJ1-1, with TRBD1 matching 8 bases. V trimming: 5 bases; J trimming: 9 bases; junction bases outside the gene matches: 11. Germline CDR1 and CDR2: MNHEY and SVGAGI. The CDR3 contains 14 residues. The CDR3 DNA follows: TGTGCCAGCAGTCCTTCCGGGACAGGAAGAAAAGCTTTCTTT. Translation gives CASSPSGTGRKAFF.

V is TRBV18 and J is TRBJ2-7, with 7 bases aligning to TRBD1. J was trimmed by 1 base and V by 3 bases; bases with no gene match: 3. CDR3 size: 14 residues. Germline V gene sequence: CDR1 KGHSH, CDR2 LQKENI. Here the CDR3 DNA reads TGTGCCAGCTCACCTGTACAGGGGTCCTACGAGCAGTACTTC. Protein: CASSPVQGSYEQYF.

This chain's CDR3 is CASSAARNTEAFF. The CDR3 nucleotides read TGTGCCAGTTCGGCAGCGAGGAACACTGAAGCTTTCTTT. The gene calls are TRBV19 and TRBJ1-1; D gene unclear. Trimming shortened V by 8 bases and J by 1 base, and 11 bases separated the two germline ends. The germline V gene encodes CDR1 LNHDA and CDR2 SQIVND (reference sequence). This CDR3 contains 13 residues. Using reference TRBV19 and TRBJ1-1 for the parts outside the CDR3, the full variable domain is DGGITQSPKYLFRKEGQNVTLSCEQNLNHDAMYWYRQDPGQGLRLIYYSQIVNDFQKGDIAEGYSVSREKKESFPLTVTSAQKNPTAFYLCASSAARNTEAFFGQGTRLTVV.

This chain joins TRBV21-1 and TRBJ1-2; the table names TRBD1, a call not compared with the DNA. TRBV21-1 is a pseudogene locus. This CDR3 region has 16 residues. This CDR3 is CASSSSGTGLDYGYTF. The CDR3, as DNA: TGTGCCAGCAGCTCATCCGGGACAGGGCTGGACTATGGCTACACCTTC.

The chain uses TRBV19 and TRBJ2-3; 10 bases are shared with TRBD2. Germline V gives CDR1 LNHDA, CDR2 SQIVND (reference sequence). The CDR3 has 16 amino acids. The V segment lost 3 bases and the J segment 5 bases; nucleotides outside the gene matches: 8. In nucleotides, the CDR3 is TGTGCCAGTAGTATGAAAAGCGGGGGGGCCGGAGATACGCAGTATTTT. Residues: CASSMKSGGAGDTQYF.

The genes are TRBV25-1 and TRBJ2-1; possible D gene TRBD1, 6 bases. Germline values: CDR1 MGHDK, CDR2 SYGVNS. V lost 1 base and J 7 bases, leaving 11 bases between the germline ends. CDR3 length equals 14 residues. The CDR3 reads CASSESGGRNEQFF. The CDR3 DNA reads TGTGCCAGCAGTGAATCTGGGGGCAGGAATGAGCAGTTCTTC.

CDR3 nucleotide sequence: TGTGCCAGCAGCCGGGACAGGGGCACTGAAGCTTTCTTT. This sequence encodes CASSRDRGTEAFF. The chain recombines TRBV7-6 with TRBJ1-1; 10 bases line up with TRBD1. V shed 5 bases and J 4 bases; nucleotides not matched to a gene: 1. CDR1 is SGHVS and CDR2 is FNYEAQ in the germline V gene. The CDR3 loop spans 13 amino acids.

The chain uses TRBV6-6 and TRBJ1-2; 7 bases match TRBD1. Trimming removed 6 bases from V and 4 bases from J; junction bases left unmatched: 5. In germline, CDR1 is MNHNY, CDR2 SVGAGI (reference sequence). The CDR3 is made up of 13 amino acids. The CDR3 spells CASSPGQVYGYTF. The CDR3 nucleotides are TGTGCCAGCAGCCCCGGACAGGTCTATGGCTACACCTTC.

CDR3 in DNA: TGTGCCAGCGCGGGATTGGGAGATAACTACGAGCAGTACTTC. Amino acids: CASAGLGDNYEQYF. The chain has TRBV27 and TRBJ2-7, with D possibly being TRBD2 (6 bases). Looked up from germline, CDR1 is MNHEY and CDR2 is SMNVEV (reference sequence). V lost 8 bases and J 3 bases, leaving 17 bases between the germline ends. The CDR3 runs 14 residues.

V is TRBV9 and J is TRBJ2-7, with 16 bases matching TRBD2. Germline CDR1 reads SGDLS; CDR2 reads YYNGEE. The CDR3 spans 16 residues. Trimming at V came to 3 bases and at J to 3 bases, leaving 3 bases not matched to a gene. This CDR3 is CASSGGTSGGVYEQYF. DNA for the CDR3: TGTGCCAGCAGCGGGGGGACTAGCGGGGGGGTCTACGAGCAGTACTTC.

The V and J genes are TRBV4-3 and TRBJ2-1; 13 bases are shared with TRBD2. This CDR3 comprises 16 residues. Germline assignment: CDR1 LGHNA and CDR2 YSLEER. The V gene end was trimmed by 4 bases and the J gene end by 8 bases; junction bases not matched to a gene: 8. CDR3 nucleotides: TGCGCCAGCAGCCCGACTAGCGGGGGGCGGGGGGATGAGCAGTTCTTC. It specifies CASSPTSGGRGDEQFF.

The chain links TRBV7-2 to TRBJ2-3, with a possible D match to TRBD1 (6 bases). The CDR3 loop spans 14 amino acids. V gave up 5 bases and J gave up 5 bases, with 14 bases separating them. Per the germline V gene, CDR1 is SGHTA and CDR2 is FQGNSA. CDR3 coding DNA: TGTGCCAGCAGCACCGGACCAGGGGTAGATACGCAGTATTTT. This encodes CASSTGPGVDTQYF.

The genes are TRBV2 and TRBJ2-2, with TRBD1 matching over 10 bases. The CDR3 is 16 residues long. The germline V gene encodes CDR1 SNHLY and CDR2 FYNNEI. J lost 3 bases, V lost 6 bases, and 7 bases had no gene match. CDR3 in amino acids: CASSPPGTGDTGELFF. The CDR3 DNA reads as TGTGCCAGCAGCCCTCCTGGGACAGGGGACACCGGGGAGCTGTTTTTT.

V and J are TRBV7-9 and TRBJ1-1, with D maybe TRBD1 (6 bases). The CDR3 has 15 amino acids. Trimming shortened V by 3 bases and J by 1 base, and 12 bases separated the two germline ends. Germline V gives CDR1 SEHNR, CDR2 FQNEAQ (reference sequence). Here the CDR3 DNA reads TGTGCCAGCAGCTTTTCTTTGGGACAGAACACTGAAGCTTTCTTT. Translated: CASSFSLGQNTEAFF.

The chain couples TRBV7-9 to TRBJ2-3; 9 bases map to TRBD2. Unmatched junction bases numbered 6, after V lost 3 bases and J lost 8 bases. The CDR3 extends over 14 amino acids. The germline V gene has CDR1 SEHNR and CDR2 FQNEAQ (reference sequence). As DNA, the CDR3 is TGTGCCAGCAGCTTTGCCGGCGGGGGGGGTACGCAGTATTTT. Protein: CASSFAGGGGTQYF.

CDR3 residues: CASSLLSDNTEAFF. The DNA for the CDR3 is TGTGCCAGCAGCTTGTTATCAGATAACACTGAAGCTTTCTTT. J is TRBJ1-1 and V is TRBV5-5, with D uncertain. The CDR3 runs 14 residues. V was pared by 1 base and J by 2 bases, with 9 bases between. Germline CDR1 reads SGHKS; CDR2 reads YYEKEE (reference sequence).

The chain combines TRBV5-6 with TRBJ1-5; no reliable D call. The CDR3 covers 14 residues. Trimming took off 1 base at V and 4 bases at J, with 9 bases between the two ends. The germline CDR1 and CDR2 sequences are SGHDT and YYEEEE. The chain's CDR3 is CASSLSLLNQPQHF. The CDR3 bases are TGTGCCAGCAGCTTGAGCCTGCTGAATCAGCCCCAGCATTTT.

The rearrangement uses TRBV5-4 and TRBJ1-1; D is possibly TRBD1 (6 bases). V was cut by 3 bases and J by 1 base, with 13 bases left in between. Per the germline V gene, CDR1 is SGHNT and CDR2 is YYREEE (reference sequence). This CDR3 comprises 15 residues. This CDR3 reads CASSSYRVRNTEAFF. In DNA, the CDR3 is TGTGCCAGCAGCTCGTACAGGGTAAGGAACACTGAAGCTTTCTTT.

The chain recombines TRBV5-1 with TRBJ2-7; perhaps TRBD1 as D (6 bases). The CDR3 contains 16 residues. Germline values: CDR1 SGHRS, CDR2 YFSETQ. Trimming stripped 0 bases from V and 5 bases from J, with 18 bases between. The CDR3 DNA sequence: TGCGCCAGCAGCTTGGTTCTGACAGGATCCAGGGACGAGCAGTACTTC. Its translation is CASSLVLTGSRDEQYF.

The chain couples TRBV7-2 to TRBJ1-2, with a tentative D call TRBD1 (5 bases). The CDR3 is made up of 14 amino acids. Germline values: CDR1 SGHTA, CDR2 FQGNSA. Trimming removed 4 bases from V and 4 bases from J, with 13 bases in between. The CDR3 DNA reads TGTGCCAGCAGCTCGAGACAGCGACCCTATGGCTACACCTTC. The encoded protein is CASSSRQRPYGYTF.